This T cell receptor beta chain was documented in a study of blood T cell repertoires in COVID-19. As for the study in general: From the United States, Italy and Spain came samples of acute and convalescent COVID-19. T cells, B-cell-depleted T cells, or PBMCs supplied cDNA or gDNA.

This study enrolled people aged 18 to 89 from around 26 US geographic areas. Cohorts were assigned according to the clinical history that participants reported. The repertoire was sequenced with immunoSEQ multiplex PCR; TCRdb's copy has only in-frame clones and lacks some. Here the sample spans a few hundred thousand clones, almost 90% being singletons. This CDR3 spans 18 amino acids. The V gene end was trimmed by 1 base and the J gene end by 4 bases; junction bases not matched to a gene: 11. CDR1 and CDR2 (germline): SGHTA, FQGNSA. The sequencing sample was made of PBMCs or T cells enriched from blood (not recorded which). The clonotype originates from a woman aged 18-35 years with acute COVID-19. The chain links TRBV7-2 to TRBJ2-7; 12 bases are shared with TRBD2. CDR3 in amino acids: CASSLVVGWTSGMYEQYF. CDR3 DNA sequence: TGTGCCAGCAGCTTAGTAGTAGGGTGGACTAGCGGGATGTACGAGCAGTACTTC.